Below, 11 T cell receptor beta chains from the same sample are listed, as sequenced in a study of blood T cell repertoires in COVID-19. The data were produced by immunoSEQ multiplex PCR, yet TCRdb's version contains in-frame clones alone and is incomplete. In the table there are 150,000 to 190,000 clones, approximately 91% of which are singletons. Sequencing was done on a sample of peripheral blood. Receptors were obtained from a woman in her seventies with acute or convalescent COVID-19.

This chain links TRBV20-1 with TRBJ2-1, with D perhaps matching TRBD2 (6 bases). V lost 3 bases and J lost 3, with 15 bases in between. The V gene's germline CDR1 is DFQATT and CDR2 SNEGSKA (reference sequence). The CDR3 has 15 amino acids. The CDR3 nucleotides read TGCAGTGCTAGTTCGGGCGGGAAGCTCTACAATGAGCAGTTCTTC. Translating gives CSASSGGKLYNEQFF.

The CDR3 spells CASSSRDRESGYTF. The CDR3 DNA reads as TGTGCCAGCAGCTCCCGGGACAGGGAATCTGGCTACACCTTC. The chain couples TRBV13 to TRBJ1-2; 9 bases agree with TRBD1. Germline trimming cut 4 bases from V and 7 bases from J; bases unmatched to any gene: 7. This CDR3 has 14 amino acids. Germline V lookup: CDR1 PRHDT, CDR2 FYEKMQ (reference sequence).

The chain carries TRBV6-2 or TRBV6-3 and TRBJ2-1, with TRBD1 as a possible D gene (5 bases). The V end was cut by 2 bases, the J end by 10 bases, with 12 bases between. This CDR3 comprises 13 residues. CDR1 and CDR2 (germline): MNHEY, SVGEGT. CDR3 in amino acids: CASSYQDSAEQFF. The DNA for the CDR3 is TGTGCCAGCAGTTACCAAGACAGTGCCGAGCAGTTCTTC.

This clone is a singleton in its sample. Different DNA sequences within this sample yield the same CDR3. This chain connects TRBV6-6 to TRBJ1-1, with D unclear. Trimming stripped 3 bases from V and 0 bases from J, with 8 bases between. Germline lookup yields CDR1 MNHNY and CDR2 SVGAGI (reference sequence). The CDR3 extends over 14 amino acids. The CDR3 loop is CASSYGQLNTEAFF. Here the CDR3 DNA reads TGTGCCAGCAGTTATGGGCAGCTGAACACTGAAGCTTTCTTT.

The CDR3 nucleotides read TGTGCCAGCAGCAAAAGGACAGGGGGCGGACGGGAGACCCAGTACTTC. Amino acids: CASSKRTGGGRETQYF. The genes are TRBV19 and TRBJ2-5; 11 bases are shared with TRBD1. V shed 9 bases and J 5 bases; nucleotides not matched to a gene: 14. The CDR3 sequence is 16 residues long. From germline, CDR1 is LNHDA and CDR2 SQIVND (reference sequence).

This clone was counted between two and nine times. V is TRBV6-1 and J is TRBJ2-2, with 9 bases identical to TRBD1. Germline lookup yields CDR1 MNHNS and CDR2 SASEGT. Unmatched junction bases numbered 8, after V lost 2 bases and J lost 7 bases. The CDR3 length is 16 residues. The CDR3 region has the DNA TGTGCCAGCAGTGAATTTTGGACAGGGGATAGCGGGGAGCTGTTTTTT. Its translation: CASSEFWTGDSGELFF.

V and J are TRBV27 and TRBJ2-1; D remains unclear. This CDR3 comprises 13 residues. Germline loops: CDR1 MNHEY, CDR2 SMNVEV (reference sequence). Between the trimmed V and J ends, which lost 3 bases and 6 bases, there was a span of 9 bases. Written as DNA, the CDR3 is TGTGCCAGCAGTTTCCCCGACACCAATGAGCAGTTCTTC. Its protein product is CASSFPDTNEQFF.

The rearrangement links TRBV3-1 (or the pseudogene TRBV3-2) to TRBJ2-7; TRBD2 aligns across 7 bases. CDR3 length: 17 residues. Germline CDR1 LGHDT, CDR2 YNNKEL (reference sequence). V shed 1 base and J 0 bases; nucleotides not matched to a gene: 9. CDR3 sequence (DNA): TGTGCCAGCAGCCAAGTCCCCGAGCGGGGAGTCTCCTACGAGCAGTACTTC. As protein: CASSQVPERGVSYEQYF.

The CDR3 sequence is CASTPGLAGEQFF. The CDR3 bases are TGTGCCAGCACCCCCGGACTAGCGGGGGAGCAGTTCTTC. The V call is TRBV3-1 (or the pseudogene TRBV3-2), the J call TRBJ2-1; 12 bases align to TRBD2. V was clipped by 7 bases and J by 10 bases; unmatched bases: 5. Germline V lookup: CDR1 LGHDT, CDR2 YNNKEL (reference sequence). CDR3 length equals 13 residues.

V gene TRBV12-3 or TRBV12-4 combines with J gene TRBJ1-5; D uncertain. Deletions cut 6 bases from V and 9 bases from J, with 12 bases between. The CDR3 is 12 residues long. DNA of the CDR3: TGTGCCAGCAGCCCGAGTTCCCGGCCCCAGCATTTT. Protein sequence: CASSPSSRPQHF.

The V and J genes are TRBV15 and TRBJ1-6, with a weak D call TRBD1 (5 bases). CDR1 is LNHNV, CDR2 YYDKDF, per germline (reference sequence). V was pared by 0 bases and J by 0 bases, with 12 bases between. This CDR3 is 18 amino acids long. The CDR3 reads CATSRDPGGSSYNSPLHF. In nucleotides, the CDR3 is TGTGCCACCAGCAGAGATCCCGGGGGGAGCTCCTATAATTCACCCCTCCACTTT.